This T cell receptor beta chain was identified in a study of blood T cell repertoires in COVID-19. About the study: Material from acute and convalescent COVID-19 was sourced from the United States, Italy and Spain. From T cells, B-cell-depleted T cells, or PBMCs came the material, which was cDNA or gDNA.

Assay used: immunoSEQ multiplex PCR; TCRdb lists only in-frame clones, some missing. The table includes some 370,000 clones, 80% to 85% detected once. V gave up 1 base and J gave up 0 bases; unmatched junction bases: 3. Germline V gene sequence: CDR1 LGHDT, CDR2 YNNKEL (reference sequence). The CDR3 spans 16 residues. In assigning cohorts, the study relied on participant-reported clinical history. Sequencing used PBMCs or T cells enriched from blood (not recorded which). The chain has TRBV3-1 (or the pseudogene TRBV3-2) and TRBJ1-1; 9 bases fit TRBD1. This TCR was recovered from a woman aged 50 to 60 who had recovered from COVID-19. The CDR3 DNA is TGTGCCAGCAGCCAAGGACAGGGGGGGGTGAACACTGAAGCTTTCTTT. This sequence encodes CASSQGQGGVNTEAFF.